This T cell receptor (beta chain) was captured by sequencing in a study of vaccination and CD4 T cells after COVID-19. Cultured CD4+ T-cell DNA underwent Oncomine TCR Beta short-read sequencing. TCRdb processed the PCR reads anew with MiXCR; each CDR3 protein has one entry. The profile shows about 23,000 distinct CDR3 sequences, 58% of them singletons. On this clonotype itself: Antigen specificity is unknown.

Trimming left V 0 bases short and J 6 bases short, with 2 bases between. CDR1 and CDR2 (germline): LNHNV, YYDKDF (reference sequence). CDR3 length: 12 residues. Specified treatment: roughly ten-day PBMC culture with coronavirus spike peptide pools or control peptides (ViraFEST assay). The rearrangement links TRBV15 to TRBJ1-4; D is unclear. This TCR derives from a human donor who had recovered from COVID-19. What was sequenced was CD4+ T cells from blood, cultured in vitro. For the CDR3, the DNA is TGTGCCACCAGCAGAGACGATGAAAAACTGTTTTTT. Translation: CATSRDDEKLFF.